This T cell receptor beta chain was retrieved from a study of blood T cell repertoires in COVID-19. On the study more broadly: There were acute and convalescent COVID-19 samples, and they came from the United States, Italy and Spain.

The V gene's germline CDR1 is MNHEY and CDR2 SMNVEV (reference sequence). V lost 0 bases to trimming and J lost 4 bases, with 13 bases between them. CDR3 length: 16 residues. Recovered participants had two consecutive negative NP/OP PCR tests, healthcare professional clearance, or symptom resolution. Sequencing was performed with immunoSEQ multiplex PCR; in TCRdb, only in-frame clones are kept and a portion is missing. The table has some 97,000 clones, around 85% seen once. The chain links TRBV27 to TRBJ1-5, with D tentatively TRBD1 (5 bases). The source material was PBMCs or T cells enriched from blood (not recorded which). The clonotype comes from a woman aged 45-65 years who had recovered from COVID-19. The chain's CDR3 is CASSLSGGVTNQPQHF. The DNA for the CDR3 is TGTGCCAGCAGTTTATCGGGGGGGGTTACTAATCAGCCCCAGCATTTT.